The source of this TCR beta chain is a study of early T cells in non-severe SARS-CoV-2 infection. From the 5' RACE reads, TCRdb called clonotypes with MiXCR, one entry per CDR3 protein. The data hold 50,000 to 60,000 distinct CDR3 sequences, with under 8.5% observed a single time. CDR1 and CDR2 from the germline V gene are SGHTA and FQGNSA. With 4 bases removed from V and 4 bases from J, the gap between germline ends came to 4 bases. The CDR3 is 11 amino acids. This specimen was whole blood, taken at baseline. The clonotype originates from an adult who was a healthcare worker with PCR-confirmed SARS-CoV-2 infection or an uninfected control (not recorded which). The chain employs TRBV7-2 and TRBJ1-2; D not certain. Here the CDR3 DNA reads TGTGCCAGCAGCTCGATCTATGGCTACACCTTC. It is translated as CASSSIYGYTF.